This T cell receptor beta chain was observed in a study of T cell repertoires in cytomegalovirus infection. Ten or more counts support this clonotype. Germline V gene lookup returns CDR1 SGHTA and CDR2 FQGNSA. V lost 2 bases, J lost 0 bases, and 9 bases stayed unmatched. The length of the CDR3 is 17 residues. Each CDR3 protein gets one entry after TCRdb re-called the reads with MiXCR. The table includes 160,000 or so distinct CDR3 sequences, roughly a quarter detected once. The chain links TRBV7-2 to TRBJ1-1; TRBD1 agrees at 7 bases. Sequenced sample: PBMCs. The TCR was taken from a human donor in good health (CMV status not recorded). Some clones in this sample may be carry-over from other donors' samples. The CDR3: CASSLPRTGPMNTEAFF. The DNA for the CDR3 is TGTGCCAGCAGCTTACCCCGGACAGGCCCCATGAACACTGAAGCTTTCTTT.